A single sample gave rise to the 19 T cell receptor beta chains below, sequenced in a study of vaccination and CD4 T cells after COVID-19 (dated 2022 in TCRdb). Explained via the paper, the treatment or condition label denotes: approximately 9-day PBMC culture with coronavirus spike peptide pools or control peptides (ViraFEST assay). To prepare the library, PCR was applied. The sample was run on an Illumina iSeq 100. DNA from cultured CD4+ T cells was subjected to TCR sequencing with the Oncomine TCR Beta short-read assay at the Johns Hopkins FTIC core. The public reads were reprocessed in TCRdb via fastp at Q25 and MiXCR, keeping in-frame beta chains. For every CDR3 protein sequence, its rows merge into one entry that carries the most common genes and DNA. This sample is represented by under 25,000 distinct CDR3 sequences; 46% of them were singletons. The ten largest account for 2.5% to 3.5% of the sample.

The antigens for these receptors are not known. This specimen was CD4+ T cells from blood, cultured in vitro, taken after SARS-CoV-2 vaccination. These receptors all come from a human donor who had recovered from COVID-19.

V is TRBV6-2 or TRBV6-3 and J is TRBJ2-1; 13 positions match TRBD2. The V gene end was trimmed by 6 bases and the J gene end by 5 bases; junction bases not matched to a gene: 4. The germline CDR1 and CDR2 sequences are MNHEY and SVGEGT. The length of the CDR3 is 15 residues. This CDR3 is CASRSLAGGNNEQFF. CDR3 nucleotide sequence: TGTGCCAGCAGATCACTAGCGGGGGGGAACAATGAGCAGTTCTTC.

The V call is TRBV5-4, the J call TRBJ2-5, with D perhaps being TRBD1 or TRBD2 (7 bases each). This CDR3 has 17 residues. V was pared by 3 bases and J by 4 bases, with 22 bases between. Germline V gene data show CDR1 as SGHNT and CDR2 as YYREEE (reference sequence). DNA for the CDR3: TGTGCCAGCAGCTCCTTGGGTGTAGGCAGGGGGGGAGAGACCCAGTACTTC. Protein product: CASSSLGVGRGGETQYF.

The rearrangement uses TRBV7-2 and TRBJ2-1; TRBD1 agrees at 8 bases. Per germline, CDR1 SGHTA and CDR2 FQGNSA. The CDR3 is 16 amino acids. With V trimmed by 1 base and J by 5 bases, 7 bases remained unmatched. The CDR3 sequence is CASSLVSGGKNNEQFF. CDR3 bases: TGTGCCAGCAGCTTAGTTTCAGGGGGCAAAAACAATGAGCAGTTCTTC. Complete variable domain (other parts from reference TRBV7-2 and TRBJ2-1): GAGVSQSPSNKVTEKGKDVELRCDPISGHTALYWYRQSLGQGLEFLIYFQGNSAPDKSGLPSDRFSAERTGGSVSTLTIQRTQQEDSAVYLCASSLVSGGKNNEQFFGPGTRLTVL.

The chain links TRBV25-1 to TRBJ1-1; D remains unclear. This CDR3 is built from 13 residues. Germline CDR1 and CDR2: MGHDK and SYGVNS. With 2 bases removed from V and 1 base from J, the gap between germline ends came to 5 bases. The CDR3 sequence: CASSEKGNTEAFF. CDR3 DNA sequence: TGTGCCAGCAGTGAAAAGGGGAACACTGAAGCTTTCTTT.

The chain couples TRBV24-1 to TRBJ1-2, with a possible D match to TRBD1 (5 bases). The CDR3 length is 11 residues. Trimming stripped 5 bases from V and 7 bases from J, with 7 bases between. Germline values: CDR1 KGHDR, CDR2 SFDVKD. The CDR3 DNA follows: TGTGCCACCAGTGGAAGGGGTGGCTACACCTTC. Translating it yields CATSGRGGYTF.

As regards this clonotype: One end of the junction varies from germline; a read error may be responsible. The chain combines TRBV6-2 or TRBV6-3 with TRBJ1-6, with D perhaps matching TRBD1 (5 bases). This CDR3 spans 13 amino acids. Germline V gene sequence: CDR1 MNHEY, CDR2 SVGEGT. The CDR3 DNA is TGTGCCAGCAGCCGGGGAGGGGATTCGCCCCTCCACTTT. It is translated as CASSRGGDSPLHF.

V gene TRBV20-1 combines with J gene TRBJ2-7, with a weak D call TRBD1 (5 bases). Germline V gene data show CDR1 as DFQATT and CDR2 as SNEGSKA (reference sequence). Between the trimmed V and J ends, which lost 3 bases and 5 bases, there was a span of 11 bases. There are 12 residues in the CDR3. The CDR3 DNA is TGCAGTGCTAGTCGCAGGGCCCACGAGCAGTACTTC. This sequence encodes CSASRRAHEQYF.

This clonotype was picked up a small number of times. This CDR3 reads CASSLDYFTDTQYF. The CDR3 DNA reads as TGTGCCAGCAGCTTGGACTATTTCACAGATACGCAGTATTTT. The chain combines TRBV5-4 with TRBJ2-3; D is ambiguous. Per germline, CDR1 SGHNT and CDR2 YYREEE (reference sequence). Trimming cost V 0 bases and J 2 bases, with 7 bases left between them. The CDR3 sequence is 14 residues long.

V and J are TRBV10-3 and TRBJ1-2, with 7 bases identical to TRBD1. The germline V gene has CDR1 ENHRY and CDR2 SYGVKD. J lost 4 bases, V lost 3 bases, and 11 bases had no gene match. This CDR3 is built from 16 residues. The CDR3: CAISDLQGQSLYGYTF. Here the CDR3 DNA reads TGTGCCATCAGTGATCTCCAGGGACAGAGCCTCTATGGCTACACCTTC.

The chain uses TRBV11-2 and TRBJ2-3; 8 bases are shared with TRBD2. The germline V gene has CDR1 SGHAT and CDR2 FQNNGV. The J segment lost 6 bases and the V segment lost 3 bases, leaving 8 bases of the junction unmatched. This CDR3 contains 15 residues. CDR3 in amino acids: CASSLGRGGGDTQYF. In DNA, the CDR3 is TGTGCCAGCAGCTTGGGACGGGGGGGAGGGGATACGCAGTATTTT.

This sequence joins TRBV7-2 and TRBJ2-1; the match to TRBD2 covers 13 bases. The germline CDR1 and CDR2 sequences are SGHTA and FQGNSA. The V gene end was trimmed by 1 base and the J gene end by 5 bases; junction bases not matched to a gene: 5. CDR3 length: 17 amino acids. As DNA, the CDR3 is TGTGCCAGCAGCTTAGATCGGACTAGCGGGGGAAACAATGAGCAGTTCTTC. Amino acid sequence: CASSLDRTSGGNNEQFF.

The J gene is TRBJ1-2, the V gene TRBV2, with TRBD1 as a possible D gene (5 bases). The length of the CDR3 is 15 residues. V lost 3 bases and J lost 3, with 14 bases in between. The germline CDR1 and CDR2 sequences are SNHLY and FYNNEI. The CDR3 loop is CASSEGIREDYGYTF. The DNA of the CDR3 is TGTGCCAGCAGTGAGGGAATCAGGGAAGACTATGGCTACACCTTC.

This chain uses TRBV7-3 with TRBJ2-1, with D perhaps matching TRBD2 (6 bases). This CDR3 is built from 13 residues. V lost 1 base and J 9 bases, leaving 10 bases between the germline ends. Per the germline V gene, CDR1 is SGHTA and CDR2 is FQGTGA. CDR3 in amino acids: CASSLKRRGEQFF. The CDR3 nucleotides read TGTGCCAGCAGCTTAAAGAGGAGGGGTGAGCAGTTCTTC.

This CDR3 reads CASSLAGLNTEAFF. CDR3 in DNA: TGTGCCAGCAGCTTAGCAGGGCTTAACACTGAAGCTTTCTTT. The chain has TRBV7-2 and TRBJ1-1; unclear D gene. Between the trimmed V and J ends, which lost 0 bases and 2 bases, there was a span of 7 bases. The CDR3 covers 14 residues. Germline V gene lookup returns CDR1 SGHTA and CDR2 FQGNSA.

CDR3 protein: CSASRQGANTEAFF. CDR3 nucleotides: TGCAGTGCTAGCCGACAGGGAGCGAACACTGAAGCTTTCTTT. V usage is TRBV20-1 and J usage is TRBJ1-1; 7 nucleotides match TRBD1. The CDR3 extends over 14 amino acids. With 3 bases clipped from V and 1 base from J, the junction kept 5 bases outside the gene matches. Germline CDR1 and CDR2: DFQATT and SNEGSKA (reference sequence).

This clonotype was counted only a few times. The rearrangement uses TRBV27 and TRBJ1-2; TRBD1 matches 8 bases. V shed 2 bases, J shed 4 bases, and the junction held 18 bases outside the gene matches. Germline V gene lookup returns CDR1 MNHEY and CDR2 SMNVEV (reference sequence). The CDR3 spans 19 residues. CDR3 in DNA: TGTGCCAGCAGTTTAAGTCGGACCTCCGGGACAGGCGATCTCTATGGCTACACCTTC. Translated: CASSLSRTSGTGDLYGYTF.

This clonotype appeared a few times. The chain joins TRBV19 to TRBJ2-6; the match to TRBD1 covers 7 bases. Germline loops: CDR1 LNHDA, CDR2 SQIVND (reference sequence). V shed 3 bases and J 0 bases; nucleotides not matched to a gene: 5. CDR3 length: 17 residues. CDR3 in amino acids: CASSMKGASSGANVLTF. DNA of the CDR3: TGTGCCAGTAGTATGAAGGGGGCCAGCTCTGGGGCCAACGTCCTGACTTTC. Full variable domain (rest looked up from reference TRBV19 and TRBJ2-6): DGGITQSPKYLFRKEGQNVTLSCEQNLNHDAMYWYRQDPGQGLRLIYYSQIVNDFQKGDIAEGYSVSREKKESFPLTVTSAQKNPTAFYLCASSMKGASSGANVLTFGAGSRLTVL.

This sequence joins TRBV2 and TRBJ1-6; 9 bases line up with TRBD1. Looked up from germline, CDR1 is SNHLY and CDR2 is FYNNEI. CDR3 length: 15 residues. V shed 8 bases and J 6 bases; nucleotides not matched to a gene: 8. In nucleotides, the CDR3 is TGTGCCAGCTTCGGACAGGGGTTCTCTAATTCACCCCTCCACTTT. This encodes CASFGQGFSNSPLHF.

The rearrangement uses TRBV6-1 and TRBJ1-2; perhaps TRBD1 as D (5 bases). V lost 0 bases and J 0 bases, leaving 11 bases between the germline ends. The CDR3 has 16 residues. Germline CDR1 and CDR2: MNHNS and SASEGT. For the CDR3, the DNA is TGTGCCAGCAGTGAAGCGGGGGGGAGTGCTAACTATGGCTACACCTTC. Translation: CASSEAGGSANYGYTF.